The 2 T cell receptor beta chains below come from one sample, sequenced in a study of CXCR3-negative and CXCR3-positive naive CD8 T cells. cDNA libraries for TRB were generated by 5' RACE incorporating UMI labels. TCRdb derives one entry per CDR3 protein from the 5' RACE reads, leaving out DNA. This table lists about 130,000 distinct CDR3 sequences. The sample comprised naive CXCR3- CD8+ T cells from blood. Subset specified: CD45RO-CCR7+CD27+CD95- naive CD8+ T cells lacking CXCR3 (TNR3-). All receptors derive from a human donor in good health. Some clones in this sample may be carry-over from other donors' samples.

V usage is TRBV28 and J usage is TRBJ2-7; checking the TCRdb D call of TRBD1 is not possible without DNA. This CDR3 contains 13 residues. Germline V gene data show CDR1 as MDHEN and CDR2 as SYDVKM. CDR3 amino acids: CASSLYRGGEQYF.

The chain couples TRBV6-2 or TRBV6-3 to TRBJ2-7; the TRBD1 assignment by TCRdb is unverifiable without DNA. Germline V gene lookup returns CDR1 MNHEY and CDR2 SVGEGT. This CDR3 has 14 residues. The CDR3 sequence is CASSSGDRAYEQYF.